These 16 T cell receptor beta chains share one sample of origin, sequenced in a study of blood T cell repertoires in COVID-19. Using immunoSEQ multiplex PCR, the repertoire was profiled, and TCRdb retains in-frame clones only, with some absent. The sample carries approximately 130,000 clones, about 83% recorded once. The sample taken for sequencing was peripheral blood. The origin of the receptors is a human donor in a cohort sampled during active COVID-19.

The CDR3 nucleotides are TGCGCCAGCAGCCAAATCAGCGGGGGCTATGAGCAGTTCTTC. It encodes CASSQISGGYEQFF. V usage is TRBV4-1 and J usage is TRBJ2-1, with 8 bases lining up with TRBD2. CDR3 size: 14 residues. Trimming took 2 bases from V and 8 from J; bases not matched to a gene: 5. The V gene's germline CDR1 is MGHRA and CDR2 YSYEKL.

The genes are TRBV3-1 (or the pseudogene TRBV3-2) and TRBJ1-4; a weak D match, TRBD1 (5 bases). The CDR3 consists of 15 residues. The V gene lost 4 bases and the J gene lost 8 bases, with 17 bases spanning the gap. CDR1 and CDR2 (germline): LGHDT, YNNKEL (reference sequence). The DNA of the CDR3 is TGTGCCAGCAGCCCTGGGGGAGGGCTTGGCGAAAAACTGTTTTTT. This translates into CASSPGGGLGEKLFF.

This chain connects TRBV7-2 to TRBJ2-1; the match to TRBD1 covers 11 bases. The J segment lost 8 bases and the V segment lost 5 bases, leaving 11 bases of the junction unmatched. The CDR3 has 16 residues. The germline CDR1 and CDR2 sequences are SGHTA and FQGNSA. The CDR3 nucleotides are TGTGCCAGCAGCCCCCGATGGACAGGGGGCTTGGATGAGCAGTTCTTC. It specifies CASSPRWTGGLDEQFF.

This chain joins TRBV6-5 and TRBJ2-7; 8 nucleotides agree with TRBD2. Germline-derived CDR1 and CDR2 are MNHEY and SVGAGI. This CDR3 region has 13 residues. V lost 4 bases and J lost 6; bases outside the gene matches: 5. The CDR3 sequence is CASSWASGSEQYF. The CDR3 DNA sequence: TGTGCCAGCAGTTGGGCTAGCGGGTCCGAGCAGTACTTC.

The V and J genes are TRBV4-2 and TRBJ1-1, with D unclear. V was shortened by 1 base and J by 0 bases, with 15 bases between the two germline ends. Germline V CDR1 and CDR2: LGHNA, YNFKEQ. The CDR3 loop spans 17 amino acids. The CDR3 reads CASSQGTTGLMNTEAFF. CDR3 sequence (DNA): TGTGCCAGCAGCCAAGGAACTACCGGTCTCATGAACACTGAAGCTTTCTTT.

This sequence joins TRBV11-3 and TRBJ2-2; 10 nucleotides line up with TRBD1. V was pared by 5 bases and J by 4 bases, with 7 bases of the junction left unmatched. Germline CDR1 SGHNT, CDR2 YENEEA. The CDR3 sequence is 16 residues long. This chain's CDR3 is CASSPRDRGGTGELFF. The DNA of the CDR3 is TGTGCCAGCAGCCCCCGGGACAGGGGTGGCACCGGGGAGCTGTTTTTT.

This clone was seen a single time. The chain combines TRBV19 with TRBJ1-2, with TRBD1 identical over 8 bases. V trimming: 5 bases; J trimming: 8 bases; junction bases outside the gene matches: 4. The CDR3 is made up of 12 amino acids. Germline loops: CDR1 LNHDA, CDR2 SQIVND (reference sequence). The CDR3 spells CASSPGGEGYTF. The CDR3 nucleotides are TGTGCCAGTAGTCCAGGGGGCGAGGGCTACACCTTC. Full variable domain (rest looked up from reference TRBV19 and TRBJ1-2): DGGITQSPKYLFRKEGQNVTLSCEQNLNHDAMYWYRQDPGQGLRLIYYSQIVNDFQKGDIAEGYSVSREKKESFPLTVTSAQKNPTAFYLCASSPGGEGYTFGSGTRLTVV.

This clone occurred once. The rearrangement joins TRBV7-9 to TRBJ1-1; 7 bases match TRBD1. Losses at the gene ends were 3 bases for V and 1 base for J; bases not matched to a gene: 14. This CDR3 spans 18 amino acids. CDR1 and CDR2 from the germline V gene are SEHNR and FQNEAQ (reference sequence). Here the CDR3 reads CASSFQLGQAWRNTEAFF. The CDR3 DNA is TGTGCCAGCAGCTTCCAATTAGGACAGGCCTGGCGGAACACTGAAGCTTTCTTT.

The DNA for the CDR3 is TGTGCCAGCAAAAGGGGGACTAATTCACCCCTCCACTTT. Translated, it gives CASKRGTNSPLHF. V usage is TRBV7-9 and J usage is TRBJ1-6; D might be TRBD1 (6 bases). The germline V gene has CDR1 SEHNR and CDR2 FQNEAQ (reference sequence). The V gene lost 7 bases and the J gene lost 6 bases, with 10 bases spanning the gap. The CDR3 covers 13 residues. Filled out from reference TRBV7-9 and TRBJ1-6, the complete variable domain reads DTGVSQNPRHKITKRGQNVTFRCDPISEHNRLYWYRQTLGQGPEFLTYFQNEAQLEKSRLLSDRFSAERPKGSFSTLEIQRTEQGDSAMYLCASKRGTNSPLHFGNGTRLTVT.

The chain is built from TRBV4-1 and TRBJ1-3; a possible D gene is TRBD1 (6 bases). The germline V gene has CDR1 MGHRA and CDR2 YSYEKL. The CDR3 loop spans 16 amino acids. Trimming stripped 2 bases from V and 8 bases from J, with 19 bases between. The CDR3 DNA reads TGCGCCAGCAGCCAACGCCATCGGGGGGGCGCGGACACCATATATTTT. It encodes CASSQRHRGGADTIYF.

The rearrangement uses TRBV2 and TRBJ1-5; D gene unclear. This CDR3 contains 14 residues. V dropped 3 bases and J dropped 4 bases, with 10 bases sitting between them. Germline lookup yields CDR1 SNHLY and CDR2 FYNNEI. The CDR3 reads CASSDRLPNQPQHF. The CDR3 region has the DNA TGTGCCAGCAGTGACAGGCTGCCAAATCAGCCCCAGCATTTT.

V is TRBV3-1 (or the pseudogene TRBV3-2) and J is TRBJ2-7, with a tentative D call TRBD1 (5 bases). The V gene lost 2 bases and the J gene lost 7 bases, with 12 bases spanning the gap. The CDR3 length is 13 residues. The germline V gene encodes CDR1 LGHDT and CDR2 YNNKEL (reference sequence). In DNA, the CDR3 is TGTGCCAGCAGCCAACTGGACAACGGGGAGCAGTACTTC. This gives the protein CASSQLDNGEQYF.

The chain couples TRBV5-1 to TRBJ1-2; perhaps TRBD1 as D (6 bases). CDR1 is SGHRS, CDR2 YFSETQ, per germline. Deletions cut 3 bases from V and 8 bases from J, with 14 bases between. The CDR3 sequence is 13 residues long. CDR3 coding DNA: TGCGCCAGCAGCTCTAAACAGGGTCTGGGCTACACCTTC. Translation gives CASSSKQGLGYTF.

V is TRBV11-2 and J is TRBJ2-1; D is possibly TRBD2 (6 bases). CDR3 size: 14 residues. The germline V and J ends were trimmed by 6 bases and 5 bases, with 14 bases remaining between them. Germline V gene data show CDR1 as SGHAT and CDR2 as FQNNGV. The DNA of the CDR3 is TGTGCCAGCAGTTTCGGGGGACCGAACAATGAGCAGTTCTTC. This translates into CASSFGGPNNEQFF.

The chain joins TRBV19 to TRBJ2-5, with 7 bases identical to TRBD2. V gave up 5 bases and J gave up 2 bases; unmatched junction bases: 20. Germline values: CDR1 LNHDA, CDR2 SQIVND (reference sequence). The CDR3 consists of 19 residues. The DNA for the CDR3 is TGTGCCAGTAGTCCTCGTGGGGGGGTCGGGCTAAAACAGCAAGAGACCCAGTACTTC. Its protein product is CASSPRGGVGLKQQETQYF.

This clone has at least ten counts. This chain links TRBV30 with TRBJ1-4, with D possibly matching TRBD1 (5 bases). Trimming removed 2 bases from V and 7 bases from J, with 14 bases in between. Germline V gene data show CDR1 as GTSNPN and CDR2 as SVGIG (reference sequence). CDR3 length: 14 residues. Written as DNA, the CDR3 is TGTGCCTGGAGTAACGGGGGGAAGTCTGAAAAACTGTTTTTT. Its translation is CAWSNGGKSEKLFF. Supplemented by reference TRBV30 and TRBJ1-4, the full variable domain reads SQTIHQWPATLVQPVGSPLSLECTVEGTSNPNLYWYRQAAGRGLQLLFYSVGIGQISSEVPQNLSASRPQDRQFILSSKKLLLSDSGFYLCAWSNGGKSEKLFFGSGTQLSVL.